These T cell receptor beta chains were read from a single sample in a study of blood T cell repertoires in COVID-19. This table comes from immunoSEQ multiplex PCR, and its TCRdb copy is limited to in-frame clones, with some not included. This table has fewer than 120,000 clones, 75% to 80% appearing once. What was sequenced was peripheral blood. These receptors all stem from a woman over 75 with active or convalescent COVID-19. Both conserved end residues are part of each CDR3. A D gene is named only where the DNA matches it firmly. Expanded clones get a size class; other rows say once, few or many, or leave the size out.

j_gene: TRBJ2-3; v_gene: TRBV7-6; d_gene: .; abundance: once; CDR3nt: TGTGCCAGCAGCTTCTCCGGGACTTACCCCACAGATACGCAGTATTTT; CDR3aa: CASSFSGTYPTDTQYF
j_gene: TRBJ1-5; v_gene: TRBV7-2; d_gene: .; abundance: .; CDR3nt: TGTGCCAGCAGCCTTCAGGGGTTGCAGCCCCAGCATTTT; CDR3aa: CASSLQGLQPQHF
j_gene: TRBJ2-7; v_gene: TRBV29-1; d_gene: .; abundance: once; CDR3nt: TGCAGCGTTGTCGGGGTTGCCTACGAGCAGTACTTC; CDR3aa: CSVVGVAYEQYF
j_gene: TRBJ2-2; v_gene: TRBV5-1; d_gene: .; abundance: .; CDR3nt: TGCGCCAGCAGCGTGGGACAATCGAACACCGGGGAGCTGTTTTTT; CDR3aa: CASSVGQSNTGELFF
j_gene: TRBJ2-2; v_gene: TRBV5-4; d_gene: TRBD2; abundance: .; CDR3nt: TGTGCCAGCAGCCGGCCCACTAGCGGAGACACCGGGGAGCTGTTTTTT; CDR3aa: CASSRPTSGDTGELFF
j_gene: TRBJ1-3; v_gene: TRBV7-8; d_gene: TRBD1; abundance: once; CDR3nt: TGTGCCAGCAACCGGGACAGCTCTGGAAACACCATATATTTT; CDR3aa: CASNRDSSGNTIYF
j_gene: TRBJ1-1; v_gene: TRBV19; d_gene: TRBD1; abundance: few; CDR3nt: TGTGCCAGTAGTGCCCGAGCAGGGGGAGGTGAAGCTTTCTTT; CDR3aa: CASSARAGGGEAFF
j_gene: TRBJ1-1; v_gene: TRBV6-5; d_gene: .; abundance: .; CDR3nt: TGTGCCAGCACCCCTCAGGGAAGGGCTGAAGCTTTCTTT; CDR3aa: CASTPQGRAEAFF
j_gene: TRBJ1-5; v_gene: TRBV5-5; d_gene: .; abundance: .; CDR3nt: TGTGCCAGCAGCTTGGTTTGGTCAGATAGCAATCAGCCCCAGCATTTT; CDR3aa: CASSLVWSDSNQPQHF
j_gene: TRBJ1-1; v_gene: TRBV20-1; d_gene: .; abundance: once; CDR3nt: TGCAGTGCCTCATGGAGATCTAAAGCTTTCTTT; CDR3aa: CSASWRSKAFF
j_gene: TRBJ2-7; v_gene: TRBV7-8; d_gene: TRBD2; abundance: .; CDR3nt: TGTGCCAGCACCGGCATAGAACTAGCGGGAGACGAGCAGTACTTC; CDR3aa: CASTGIELAGDEQYF
j_gene: TRBJ2-3; v_gene: TRBV2; d_gene: TRBD1; abundance: .; CDR3nt: TGTGCCAGCAGACCGGGACAGGGGCCAGATACGCAGTATTTT; CDR3aa: CASRPGQGPDTQYF
j_gene: TRBJ2-2; v_gene: TRBV5-1; d_gene: TRBD2; abundance: few; CDR3nt: TGCGCCAGCAGCTCACTAGCGGGCAACACCGGGGAGCTGTTTTTT; CDR3aa: CASSSLAGNTGELFF
j_gene: TRBJ1-6; v_gene: TRBV30; d_gene: .; abundance: .; CDR3nt: TGTGCCTGGAGTGTTGCCGGACCGGGGATTTCACCCCTCCACTTT; CDR3aa: CAWSVAGPGISPLHF
j_gene: TRBJ2-4; v_gene: TRBV10-2; d_gene: TRBD2; abundance: .; CDR3nt: TGCGCCAGCAGTGAGTGGGCCGGACTAGCGCGGGGGGGCAACAAAAACATTCAGTACTTC; CDR3aa: CASSEWAGLARGGNKNIQYF
j_gene: TRBJ2-1; v_gene: TRBV5-1; d_gene: TRBD1; abundance: few; CDR3nt: TGCGCCAGCAGCTTGGTAGGACAGGGGATAAATGAGCAGTTCTTC; CDR3aa: CASSLVGQGINEQFF
j_gene: TRBJ2-2; v_gene: TRBV5-1; d_gene: TRBD2; abundance: .; CDR3nt: TGCGCCACGAGCTGGCGGGAGACCACCGGGGAGCTGTTTTTT; CDR3aa: CATSWRETTGELFF
j_gene: TRBJ2-1; v_gene: TRBV5-1; d_gene: .; abundance: .; CDR3nt: TGCGCCAGCAGCTTGGTGGCAAATTCCTACAATGAGCAGTTCTTC; CDR3aa: CASSLVANSYNEQFF
j_gene: TRBJ2-1; v_gene: TRBV18; d_gene: TRBD1; abundance: .; CDR3nt: TGTGCCAGCTCACCACTAATGACAGGGACCAATGAGCAGTTCTTC; CDR3aa: CASSPLMTGTNEQFF
j_gene: TRBJ2-1; v_gene: TRBV5-5; d_gene: TRBD2; abundance: .; CDR3nt: TGTGCCAGCAGCCCAGTGGTCCTAGCGGGGGTTCTTTTCTTC; CDR3aa: CASSPVVLAGVLFF
j_gene: TRBJ1-2; v_gene: TRBV7-9; d_gene: TRBD1; abundance: .; CDR3nt: TGTGCCAGCAGCGGGAGACAGGGGAGTCATGGCTACACCTTC; CDR3aa: CASSGRQGSHGYTF
j_gene: TRBJ2-7; v_gene: TRBV5-6; d_gene: .; abundance: .; CDR3nt: TGTGCCAGCAGCTTTGGCACAGGCAACGAGCAGTACTTC; CDR3aa: CASSFGTGNEQYF